This TCR beta chain was identified during a study of OX40 agonist ivuxolimab in advanced cancers. About the research overall: Enrolled patients in dose escalation had cancers that were hepatocellular carcinoma, melanoma, renal cell or head and neck cancer. Among those treated, three patients had partial responses, one with hepatocellular carcinoma and two with cutaneous melanoma. The study, taken as a whole, reports: In the 0.1 to 3.0 mg/kg range, CD4+ and CD8+ blood T cells had expanded clonally by week 6.

The V and J ends lost 0 bases and 4 bases, in that order; junction bases with no gene match: 8. This CDR3 has 18 residues. Germline lookup yields CDR1 SGHRS and CDR2 YFSETQ. This clone was found once. Its target is unknown. Autoimmune disease history or systemic immunosuppression excluded patients. Libraries were prepared by immunoSEQ multiplex PCR; TCRdb keeps only in-frame clonotypes and omits some of them. The sample has tens of thousands of clones, approximately 83% seen once. The rearrangement joins TRBV5-1 to TRBJ2-5; 14 bases line up with TRBD2. Sequenced material: CD4+ or CD8+ T cells sorted from blood, taken in a trial of the OX40 agonist ivuxolimab. The source is an adult with an advanced solid tumor such as melanoma, head and neck, liver or kidney cancer. In nucleotides, the CDR3 is TGCGCCAGCAGCTTGGGCCCGGGACTAGCGGGAGACAGAGAGACCCAGTACTTC. Protein: CASSLGPGLAGDRETQYF.